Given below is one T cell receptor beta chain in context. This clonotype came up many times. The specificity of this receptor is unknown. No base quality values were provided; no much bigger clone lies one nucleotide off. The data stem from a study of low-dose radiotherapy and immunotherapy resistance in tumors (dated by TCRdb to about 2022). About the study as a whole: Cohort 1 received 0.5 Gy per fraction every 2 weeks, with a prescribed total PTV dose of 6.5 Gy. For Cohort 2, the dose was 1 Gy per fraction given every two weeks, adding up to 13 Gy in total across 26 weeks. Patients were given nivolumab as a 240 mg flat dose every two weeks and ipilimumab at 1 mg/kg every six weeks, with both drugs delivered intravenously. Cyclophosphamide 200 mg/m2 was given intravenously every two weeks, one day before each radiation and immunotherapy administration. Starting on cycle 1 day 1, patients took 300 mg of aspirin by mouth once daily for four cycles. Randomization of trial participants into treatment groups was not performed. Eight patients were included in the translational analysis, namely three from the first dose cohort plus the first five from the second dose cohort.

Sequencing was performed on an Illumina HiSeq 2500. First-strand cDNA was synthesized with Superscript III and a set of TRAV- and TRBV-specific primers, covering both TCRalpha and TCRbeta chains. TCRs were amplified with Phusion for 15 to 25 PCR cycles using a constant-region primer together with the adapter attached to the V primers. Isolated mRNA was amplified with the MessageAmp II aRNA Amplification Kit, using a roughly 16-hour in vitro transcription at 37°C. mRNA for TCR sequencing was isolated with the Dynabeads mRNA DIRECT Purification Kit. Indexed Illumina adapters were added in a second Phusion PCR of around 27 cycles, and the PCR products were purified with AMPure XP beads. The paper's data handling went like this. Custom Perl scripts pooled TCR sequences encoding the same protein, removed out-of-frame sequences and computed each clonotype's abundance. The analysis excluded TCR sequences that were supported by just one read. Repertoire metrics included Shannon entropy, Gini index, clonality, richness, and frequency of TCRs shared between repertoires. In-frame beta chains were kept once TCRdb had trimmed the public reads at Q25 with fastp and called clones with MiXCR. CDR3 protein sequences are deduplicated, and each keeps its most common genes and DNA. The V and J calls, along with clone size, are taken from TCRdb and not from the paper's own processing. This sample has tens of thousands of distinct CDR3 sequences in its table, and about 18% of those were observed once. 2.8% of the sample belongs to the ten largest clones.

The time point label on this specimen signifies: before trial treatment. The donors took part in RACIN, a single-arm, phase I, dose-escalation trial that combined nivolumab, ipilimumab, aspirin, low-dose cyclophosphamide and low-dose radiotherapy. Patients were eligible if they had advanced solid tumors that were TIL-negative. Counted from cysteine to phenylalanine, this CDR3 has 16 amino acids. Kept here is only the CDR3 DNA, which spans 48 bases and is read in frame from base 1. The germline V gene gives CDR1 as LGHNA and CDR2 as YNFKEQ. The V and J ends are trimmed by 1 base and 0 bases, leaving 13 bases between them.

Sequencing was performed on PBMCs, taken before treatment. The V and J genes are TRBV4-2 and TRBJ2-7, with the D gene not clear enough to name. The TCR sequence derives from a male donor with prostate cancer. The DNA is TGTGCCAGCAGCCAAGGAAGCGACCTAAGCTCCTACGAGCAGTACTTC. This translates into CASSQGSDLSSYEQYF.